These 19 T cell receptor beta chains were all obtained from the same sample, sequenced in a study of OX40 agonist ivuxolimab in advanced cancers. Profiling relied on immunoSEQ multiplex PCR, and the TCRdb table lists in-frame clones only, not all of them. Here the sample spans some 40,000 clones, 75% to 85% being singletons. Source: CD4+ or CD8+ T cells sorted from blood, taken in a trial of the OX40 agonist ivuxolimab. These receptors were obtained from an adult with an advanced solid tumor such as melanoma, head and neck, liver or kidney cancer.

V and J are TRBV6-5 and TRBJ1-1; 7 nucleotides align to TRBD1. Germline trimming cut 2 bases from V and 9 bases from J; bases unmatched to any gene: 6. CDR3 length: 13 amino acids. Per the germline V gene, CDR1 is MNHEY and CDR2 is SVGAGI. CDR3 sequence (DNA): TGTGCCAGCAGTTACGCCGGGACAGAGAAAGCTTTCTTT. Amino acids: CASSYAGTEKAFF.

This chain joins TRBV9 and TRBJ2-2, with a weak D call TRBD1 (5 bases). V dropped 1 base and J dropped 5 bases, with 18 bases sitting between them. The germline V gene has CDR1 SGDLS and CDR2 YYNGEE. This CDR3 comprises 17 residues. The CDR3 protein is CASSVPVGDSKTGELFF. CDR3 in DNA: TGTGCCAGCAGCGTACCGGTTGGAGACAGCAAAACCGGGGAGCTGTTTTTT.

The V gene is TRBV2, the J gene TRBJ2-1; possible D gene TRBD1, 6 bases. The V end was cut by 1 base, the J end by 5 bases, with 15 bases between. The CDR3 extends over 16 amino acids. Germline CDR1 is SNHLY and CDR2 is FYNNEI. The CDR3 sequence: CASSEDHRELDNEQFF. The DNA for the CDR3 is TGTGCCAGCAGTGAAGACCACAGGGAATTAGACAATGAGCAGTTCTTC.

The rearrangement links TRBV5-6 to TRBJ2-5, with D possibly TRBD2 on 6 matching bases. TRBJ2-7 explains the end of the DNA better; the J call may be wrong. The length of the CDR3 is 14 residues. Germline CDR1 SGHDT, CDR2 YYEEEE. CDR3 in amino acids: CASSPRGTAYEQYF. For the CDR3, the DNA is TGTGCCAGCAGCCCACGCGGGACGGCCTACGAGCAGTACTTC.

The chain combines TRBV27 with TRBJ2-3, with 8 bases identical to TRBD2. The CDR3 covers 16 residues. Germline V gives CDR1 MNHEY, CDR2 SMNVEV (reference sequence). V was pared by 6 bases and J by 6 bases, with 14 bases of the junction left unmatched. The CDR3 protein is CASRPYSGAPSDTQYF. DNA for the CDR3: TGTGCCAGCAGGCCTTATAGCGGGGCCCCTTCGGATACGCAGTATTTT.

V gene TRBV27 combines with J gene TRBJ1-4; D not certain. Germline-derived CDR1 and CDR2 are MNHEY and SMNVEV (reference sequence). This CDR3 is built from 14 residues. Between the trimmed V and J ends, which lost 5 bases and 8 bases, there was a span of 15 bases. Written as DNA, the CDR3 is TGTGCCAGCAGTCTCGGACCCTATGCGGAAAAACTGTTTTTT. Translated, it gives CASSLGPYAEKLFF.

V is TRBV29-1 and J is TRBJ1-2; tentative D call: TRBD1 (5 bases). Germline CDR1 reads SQVTM; CDR2 reads ANQGSEA. This CDR3 spans 14 amino acids. The V gene lost 3 bases and the J gene lost 0 bases, with 11 bases spanning the gap. The CDR3 DNA reads as TGCAGCGTTGATTGGGGAGGGGCTAACTATGGCTACACCTTC. Amino acids: CSVDWGGANYGYTF. Complete variable domain (other parts from reference TRBV29-1 and TRBJ1-2): SAVISQKPSRDICQRGTSLTIQCQVDSQVTMMFWYRQQPGQSLTLIATANQGSEATYESGFVIDKFPISRPNLTFSTLTVSNMSPEDSSIYLCSVDWGGANYGYTFGSGTRLTVV.

The CDR3 sequence: CASSLRIENIQYF. The CDR3 coding sequence is TGTGCCAGCAGTCTCAGAATAGAAAACATTCAGTACTTC. The rearrangement joins TRBV28 to TRBJ2-4; unclear D gene. This CDR3 region has 13 residues. Germline V gives CDR1 MDHEN, CDR2 SYDVKM. V dropped 5 bases and J dropped 5 bases, with 10 bases sitting between them.

CDR3 sequence reads: CASSLTLAESGLVIAGVSDTQYF. CDR3 DNA: TGTGCCAGCAGTTTAACACTGGCAGAGAGTGGCCTCGTAATAGCGGGAGTCTCCGATACGCAGTATTTT. V usage is TRBV28 and J usage is TRBJ2-3; 9 bases are shared with TRBD2. The germline CDR1 and CDR2 sequences are MDHEN and SYDVKM. The V gene end was trimmed by 2 bases and the J gene end by 6 bases; junction bases not matched to a gene: 30. This CDR3 has 23 residues.

As regards this clone: One end of the junction does not line up with germline, which may come from a read error. V is TRBV7-8 and J is TRBJ2-7, with 8 nucleotides matching TRBD1. The CDR3 is made up of 15 amino acids. Germline assignment: CDR1 SGHVS and CDR2 FQNEAQ. The CDR3 DNA follows: TGTGCCAGCAGCCCCCGGACAGGGAAGCCTTACGGGCAGTACTTC. As protein: CASSPRTGKPYGQYF.

This chain uses TRBV6-1 with TRBJ1-2; a possible D gene is TRBD1 (5 bases). V lost 6 bases, J lost 8 bases, and 10 bases lay in between. This CDR3 comprises 11 residues. The germline V gene encodes CDR1 MNHNS and CDR2 SASEGT. The CDR3 bases are TGTGCCAGCAGCACAGGCGTCGGCTACACCTTC. Protein sequence: CASSTGVGYTF.

This chain connects TRBV7-3 to TRBJ2-3, with 9 bases lining up with TRBD2. Germline V gives CDR1 SGHTA, CDR2 FQGTGA. With V trimmed by 0 bases and J by 3 bases, 1 base remained unmatched. The CDR3 is made up of 15 amino acids. The CDR3 loop is CASSLTSGGTDTQYF. DNA for the CDR3: TGTGCCAGCAGCTTAACTAGCGGGGGAACAGATACGCAGTATTTT.

The V and J genes are TRBV18 and TRBJ2-1, with D hard to call. The germline V and J ends were trimmed by 10 bases and 5 bases, with 15 bases remaining between them. Germline loops: CDR1 KGHSH, CDR2 LQKENI. The CDR3 consists of 13 residues. The CDR3 is CANLPPPDNEQFF. For the CDR3, the DNA is TGTGCCAACTTACCTCCCCCTGACAATGAGCAGTTCTTC.

The rearrangement joins TRBV28 to TRBJ1-1; weak D call: TRBD1 (5 bases). Per the germline V gene, CDR1 is MDHEN and CDR2 is SYDVKM. The CDR3 contains 14 residues. Trimming removed 6 bases from V and 4 bases from J, with 15 bases in between. CDR3 DNA sequence: TGTGCCAGCAGGGTCCGGGGGTGGGGCACTGAAGCTTTCTTT. Amino acids: CASRVRGWGTEAFF.

The J gene is TRBJ2-3, the V gene TRBV4-1; TRBD2 agrees at 15 bases. This CDR3 contains 18 residues. V was clipped by 4 bases and J by 4 bases; unmatched bases: 9. Germline V gene sequence: CDR1 MGHRA, CDR2 YSYEKL. The CDR3 coding sequence is TGCGCCAGCAGCCTGGGACTAGCGGGGGGCCTTTTTCCAGATACGCAGTATTTT. This gives the protein CASSLGLAGGLFPDTQYF.

The chain links TRBV4-2 to TRBJ1-3; D is unresolved. CDR1 and CDR2 (germline): LGHNA, YNFKEQ. The V end was cut by 0 bases, the J end by 7 bases, with 13 bases between. This CDR3 is 15 amino acids long. CDR3 protein: CASSQDEGTSNTIYF. The CDR3 DNA reads as TGTGCCAGCAGCCAAGACGAGGGTACCAGTAACACCATATATTTT.

The genes are TRBV2 and TRBJ2-7; TRBD1 matches 7 bases. V gave up 7 bases and J gave up 3 bases; unmatched junction bases: 6. The germline V gene has CDR1 SNHLY and CDR2 FYNNEI. CDR3 length: 13 residues. This CDR3 reads CASTLGQLYEQYF. The CDR3 bases are TGTGCCAGCACTTTGGGACAGCTCTACGAGCAGTACTTC.

This sequence joins TRBV5-1 and TRBJ1-6; the D gene is possibly TRBD1 (5 bases). The CDR3 covers 15 residues. The V and J ends lost 7 bases and 4 bases respectively, with 15 bases between them. The germline CDR1 and CDR2 sequences are SGHRS and YFSETQ. CDR3 coding DNA: TGCGCCAGCCATTCGGGACTGCATTATAATTCACCCCTCCACTTT. This encodes CASHSGLHYNSPLHF.

This clone was recorded only once. V and J are TRBV9 and TRBJ2-4; D is possibly TRBD2 (6 bases). Germline-derived CDR1 and CDR2 are SGDLS and YYNGEE. Trimming removed 3 bases from V and 1 base from J, with 11 bases in between. The CDR3 extends over 15 amino acids. The CDR3 bases are TGTGCCAGCAGCGCCTCGCTAGCGGCCAAAAACATTCAGTACTTC. Translation: CASSASLAAKNIQYF.